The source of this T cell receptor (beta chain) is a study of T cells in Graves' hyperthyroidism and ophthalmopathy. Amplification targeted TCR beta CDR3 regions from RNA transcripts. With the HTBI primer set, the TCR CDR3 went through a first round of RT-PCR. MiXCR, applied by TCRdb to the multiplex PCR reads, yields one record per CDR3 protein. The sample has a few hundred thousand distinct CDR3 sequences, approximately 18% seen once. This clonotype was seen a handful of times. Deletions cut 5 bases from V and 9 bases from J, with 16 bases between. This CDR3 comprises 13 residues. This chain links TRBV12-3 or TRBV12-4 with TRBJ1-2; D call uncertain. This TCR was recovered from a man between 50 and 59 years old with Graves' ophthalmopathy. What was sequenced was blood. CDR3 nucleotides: TGTGCCAGCAGTCCGGACCTCCGTAGAAGCTACACCTTC. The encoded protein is CASSPDLRRSYTF.